The rows below give T cell receptor beta chains drawn from one sample of a study of blood T cell repertoires in COVID-19. Libraries were prepared by immunoSEQ multiplex PCR; TCRdb keeps only in-frame clonotypes and omits some of them. In the table there are roughly 290,000 clones, approximately 91% of which are singletons. Sequencing used PBMCs or T cells enriched from blood (not recorded which). The source of these receptors is a woman aged 40 to 49 who had recovered from COVID-19. Each CDR3 is given with its conserved first and last residue. A D gene is named only where the DNA matches it firmly. The size of a clone is reported for some rows only, either as once, few or many, or as a class for expanded clones.

j_gene: TRBJ2-3; d_gene: TRBD2; v_gene: TRBV6-6; abundance: -; CDR3aa: CASHHPSGSTDTQYF; CDR3nt: TGTGCCAGCCATCATCCTAGCGGGTCGACAGATACGCAGTATTTT
j_gene: TRBJ1-2; d_gene: -; v_gene: TRBV3-1/TRBV3-2; abundance: -; CDR3aa: CASSQGGGHNYGYTF; CDR3nt: TGTGCCAGCAGCCAAGGGGGTGGACACAACTATGGCTACACCTTC
j_gene: TRBJ2-7; d_gene: -; v_gene: TRBV11-2; abundance: once; CDR3aa: CASSQGGLLSYEQYF; CDR3nt: TGTGCCAGCAGTCAGGGGGGACTCCTATCCTACGAGCAGTACTTC
j_gene: TRBJ2-2; d_gene: TRBD1; v_gene: TRBV5-1; abundance: -; CDR3aa: CASSWGQGTGELFF; CDR3nt: TGCGCCAGCAGCTGGGGACAGGGAACCGGGGAGCTGTTTTTT
j_gene: TRBJ2-7; d_gene: TRBD2; v_gene: TRBV7-2; abundance: -; CDR3aa: CASSLVLAGEGPYEQYF; CDR3nt: TGTGCCAGCAGCTTAGTGCTAGCGGGAGAGGGGCCCTACGAGCAGTACTTC
j_gene: TRBJ1-1; d_gene: -; v_gene: TRBV7-3; abundance: -; CDR3aa: CASSRQVNTEAFF; CDR3nt: TGTGCCAGCAGCCGACAGGTCAACACTGAAGCTTTCTTT
j_gene: TRBJ2-1; d_gene: -; v_gene: TRBV4-3; abundance: -; CDR3aa: CASSQDYHTPQFF; CDR3nt: TGCGCCAGCAGCCAAGATTATCACACCCCCCAGTTCTTC
j_gene: TRBJ1-3; d_gene: -; v_gene: TRBV10-3; abundance: -; CDR3aa: CAISESLIGQSSGNTIYF; CDR3nt: TGTGCCATCAGTGAGTCGCTCATCGGACAGAGCTCTGGAAACACCATATATTTT
j_gene: TRBJ2-5; d_gene: -; v_gene: TRBV5-1; abundance: -; CDR3aa: CASSLNARQETQYF; CDR3nt: TGCGCCAGCAGCTTGAACGCACGCCAGGAGACCCAGTACTTC
j_gene: TRBJ1-6; d_gene: -; v_gene: TRBV30; abundance: -; CDR3aa: CAWTVNSPLHF; CDR3nt: TGTGCCTGGACCGTTAATTCACCCCTCCACTTT
j_gene: TRBJ2-4; d_gene: TRBD1; v_gene: TRBV5-1; abundance: -; CDR3aa: CASTGTGRPLGIQYF; CDR3nt: TGCGCCAGCACAGGGACAGGGAGGCCGTTAGGCATTCAGTACTTC
j_gene: TRBJ1-2; d_gene: TRBD1; v_gene: TRBV4-1; abundance: -; CDR3aa: CASSHPGGDRVNGYTF; CDR3nt: TGCGCCAGCAGCCATCCCGGGGGGGACAGGGTGAATGGCTACACCTTC
j_gene: TRBJ1-1; d_gene: -; v_gene: TRBV7-3; abundance: -; CDR3aa: CASSSMWGGTEAFF; CDR3nt: TGTGCCAGCAGCTCAATGTGGGGGGGCACTGAAGCTTTCTTT
j_gene: TRBJ1-4; d_gene: TRBD1; v_gene: TRBV28; abundance: -; CDR3aa: CASRFTGGDEKLFF; CDR3nt: TGTGCCAGCAGATTTACAGGGGGCGATGAAAAACTGTTTTTT
j_gene: TRBJ1-5; d_gene: -; v_gene: TRBV7-9; abundance: -; CDR3aa: CASSPSWGGLSNQPQHF; CDR3nt: TGTGCCAGCAGCCCAAGCTGGGGGGGTTTAAGCAATCAGCCCCAGCATTTT
j_gene: TRBJ2-7; d_gene: -; v_gene: TRBV2; abundance: -; CDR3aa: CASSYSYEQYF; CDR3nt: TGTGCCAGCAGTTATTCCTACGAGCAGTACTTC
j_gene: TRBJ1-3; d_gene: -; v_gene: TRBV3-1/TRBV3-2; abundance: -; CDR3aa: CASSQGDIGNTIYF; CDR3nt: TGTGCCAGCAGCCAAGGGGACATCGGAAACACCATATATTTT
j_gene: TRBJ1-1; d_gene: -; v_gene: TRBV14; abundance: -; CDR3aa: CASSQHGAPQGPTEAFF; CDR3nt: TGTGCCAGCAGCCAACATGGAGCCCCCCAGGGCCCCACTGAAGCTTTCTTT
j_gene: TRBJ1-1; d_gene: -; v_gene: TRBV2; abundance: -; CDR3aa: CASSDQGTTEAFF; CDR3nt: TGTGCCAGCAGTGATCAGGGTACCACTGAAGCTTTCTTT
j_gene: TRBJ2-2; d_gene: TRBD1; v_gene: TRBV19; abundance: -; CDR3aa: CASSIQGAVGELFF; CDR3nt: TGTGCCAGTAGTATACAGGGGGCTGTCGGGGAGCTGTTTTTT
j_gene: TRBJ2-7; d_gene: -; v_gene: TRBV5-4; abundance: few; CDR3aa: CASSLGGGGNEQYF; CDR3nt: TGTGCCAGCAGCTTGGGAGGGGGAGGGAACGAGCAGTACTTC
j_gene: TRBJ1-3; d_gene: TRBD1; v_gene: TRBV4-1; abundance: -; CDR3aa: CASSQPLGQAGNTIYF; CDR3nt: TGCGCCAGCAGCCAACCATTGGGACAGGCTGGAAACACCATATATTTT
j_gene: TRBJ1-1; d_gene: -; v_gene: TRBV30; abundance: -; CDR3aa: CAWAGVNTEAFF; CDR3nt: TGTGCCTGGGCAGGGGTGAACACTGAAGCTTTCTTT
j_gene: TRBJ2-2; d_gene: -; v_gene: TRBV30; abundance: -; CDR3aa: CAWCRELFF; CDR3nt: TGTGCCTGGTGTAGGGAGCTGTTTTTT
j_gene: TRBJ2-7; d_gene: TRBD2; v_gene: TRBV5-1; abundance: -; CDR3aa: CASSLIERGDSYEQYF; CDR3nt: TGCGCCAGCAGCTTGATAGAGCGGGGGGACTCCTACGAGCAGTACTTC
j_gene: TRBJ1-2; d_gene: -; v_gene: TRBV6-5; abundance: -; CDR3aa: CASSFSGVNYGYTF; CDR3nt: TGTGCCAGCAGTTTTTCCGGGGTTAACTATGGCTACACCTTC
j_gene: TRBJ1-6; d_gene: TRBD1; v_gene: TRBV30; abundance: -; CDR3aa: CAWNQGVAIPLHF; CDR3nt: TGTGCCTGGAATCAGGGGGTCGCGATCCCCCTCCACTTT
j_gene: TRBJ2-3; d_gene: TRBD2; v_gene: TRBV7-3; abundance: -; CDR3aa: CASSLAGLAPDTQYF; CDR3nt: TGTGCCAGCAGCTTAGCGGGACTAGCCCCAGATACGCAGTATTTT
j_gene: TRBJ1-6; d_gene: -; v_gene: TRBV18; abundance: -; CDR3aa: CASSQDRENSPLHF; CDR3nt: TGTGCCAGCTCACAGGACAGAGAGAATTCACCCCTCCACTTT
j_gene: TRBJ1-3; d_gene: -; v_gene: TRBV7-9; abundance: -; CDR3aa: CASSYWAGDREGSGNTIYF; CDR3nt: TGTGCCAGCAGCTACTGGGCAGGGGACCGGGAGGGCTCTGGAAACACCATATATTTT
j_gene: TRBJ2-3; d_gene: TRBD2; v_gene: TRBV7-2; abundance: -; CDR3aa: CASSSSGARTDTQYF; CDR3nt: TGTGCCAGCAGCTCTAGCGGGGCCCGCACAGATACGCAGTATTTT
j_gene: TRBJ1-3; d_gene: -; v_gene: TRBV6-5; abundance: -; CDR3aa: CASNSGTTLRNTIYF; CDR3nt: TGTGCCAGCAACTCCGGGACAACCCTGAGGAACACCATATATTTT
j_gene: TRBJ2-1; d_gene: TRBD2; v_gene: TRBV6-5; abundance: once; CDR3aa: CAAKSTSGRYNEQFF; CDR3nt: TGTGCCGCTAAATCAACTAGCGGGCGTTACAATGAGCAGTTCTTC
j_gene: TRBJ1-1; d_gene: -; v_gene: TRBV27; abundance: -; CDR3aa: CASSPQSWSSTEAFF; CDR3nt: TGTGCCAGCAGTCCGCAATCATGGAGTAGCACTGAAGCTTTCTTT
j_gene: TRBJ2-1; d_gene: TRBD1; v_gene: TRBV2; abundance: -; CDR3aa: CASTADRATYNEQFF; CDR3nt: TGTGCCAGCACCGCGGACAGGGCAACCTACAATGAGCAGTTCTTC
j_gene: TRBJ1-2; d_gene: -; v_gene: TRBV3-1/TRBV3-2; abundance: once; CDR3aa: CASSQKSRLYGYTF; CDR3nt: TGTGCCAGCAGCCAAAAAAGCAGGCTATATGGCTACACCTTC
j_gene: TRBJ1-4; d_gene: TRBD1; v_gene: TRBV5-6; abundance: once; CDR3aa: CASSPGQNEKLFF; CDR3nt: TGTGCCAGCAGCCCGGGACAGAATGAAAAACTGTTTTTT
j_gene: TRBJ1-1; d_gene: -; v_gene: TRBV27; abundance: -; CDR3aa: CASSYRGGGKAFF; CDR3nt: TGTGCCAGCAGTTACCGGGGGGGAGGAAAAGCTTTCTTT
j_gene: TRBJ2-5; d_gene: TRBD2; v_gene: TRBV3-1/TRBV3-2; abundance: -; CDR3aa: CASSQQGGKETQYF; CDR3nt: TGTGCCAGCAGCCAACAGGGAGGGAAGGAGACCCAGTACTTC
j_gene: TRBJ2-2; d_gene: -; v_gene: TRBV30; abundance: few; CDR3aa: CAGRSAGELFF; CDR3nt: TGTGCCGGGCGATCCGCCGGGGAGCTGTTTTTT
j_gene: TRBJ2-3; d_gene: -; v_gene: TRBV19; abundance: -; CDR3aa: CASSLHPTYTDTQYF; CDR3nt: TGTGCCAGTAGTCTTCACCCCACATACACAGATACGCAGTATTTT
j_gene: TRBJ2-6; d_gene: -; v_gene: TRBV5-1; abundance: once; CDR3aa: CASSLAEDSGANVLTF; CDR3nt: TGCGCCAGCAGCTTAGCGGAGGACTCTGGGGCCAACGTCCTGACTTTC
j_gene: TRBJ2-7; d_gene: TRBD2; v_gene: TRBV5-4; abundance: -; CDR3aa: CASSWNRGGAYEQYF; CDR3nt: TGTGCCAGCAGCTGGAATCGGGGGGGAGCGTACGAGCAGTACTTC
j_gene: TRBJ1-1; d_gene: -; v_gene: TRBV7-8; abundance: -; CDR3aa: CASSLNVQGNTEAFF; CDR3nt: TGTGCCAGCAGCTTAAATGTACAGGGGAACACTGAAGCTTTCTTT
j_gene: TRBJ2-2; d_gene: TRBD2; v_gene: TRBV2; abundance: -; CDR3aa: CASSGGRRPGELFF; CDR3nt: TGTGCCAGCAGTGGCGGGAGGAGACCCGGGGAGCTGTTTTTT